The clone carrying this T cell receptor (beta chain) was detected many times. Antigen unknown. The sample is drawn from a study of regulatory T cells in long-lasting Graves disease. The CDR3 runs to 19 residues. The germline V gene encodes CDR1 MNHEY and CDR2 SVGEGT. V was pared by 2 bases and J by 3 bases, with 23 bases between. Sequencing libraries for TCR beta were prepared with iRepertoire HTBI primers and Arm-PCR of CDR3 regions. Each CDR3 protein gets one entry after TCRdb re-called the multiplex PCR reads with MiXCR. The data hold 450,000 to 600,000 distinct CDR3 sequences, with about 14% observed a single time. Findings of the study overall: Graves' patients with persistent disease showed TCR diversity lower than patients newly diagnosed. Gene preferences differed: TRBV28, TRBJ1-2, TRBJ2-5 in persistent cases.

As for time point: newly diagnosed GD, antithyroid drugs for less than 3 months. The authors made the TCR library using RNA they extracted from PBMCs. The sample was also linked to a second study, of T cells in Graves' hyperthyroidism and ophthalmopathy.

This chain joins TRBV6-2 or TRBV6-3 and TRBJ2-1, with a tentative D call TRBD2 (5 bases). The receptor comes from a man aged 30 to 45 with Graves disease. Specimen: peripheral blood mononuclear cells (PBMCs), collected at new diagnosis, from a patient treated with antithyroid drugs. DNA for the CDR3: TGTGCCAGCAGTTACCCTGGTGGTGGGTTCTCGAGGGTCTACAATGAGCAGTTCTTC. It specifies CASSYPGGGFSRVYNEQFF.